These 18 T cell receptor beta chains came from one sample sequenced in a study of T cells in women clearing cervical HPV infection. The assay was immunoSEQ multiplex PCR, and TCRdb's table has in-frame clones only and misses some. The sample holds tens of thousands of clones. Specimen: blood buffy coat. These TCRs come from a woman aged 18 to 69 with a cervical HPV16 infection that either progressed to CIN3+ or cleared (not recorded which).

As regards this clone: The read terminates 3 residues ahead of where the CDR3 ends, so the germline J gene completes it. The rearrangement joins TRBV30 to TRBJ2-4; D is ambiguous. CDR3 size: 10 residues. Germline assignment: CDR1 GTSNPN and CDR2 SVGIG (reference sequence). The CDR3 bases that were read are TGTGCCTGGAGGAACTATGGT. Its translation is CAWRNYG. The whole CDR3 protein reads CAWRNYGQYF.

As concerns this clone: The observed sequence ends 3 residues before the CDR3 terminus, with the missing tail filled in from the germline J gene. The gene calls are TRBV2 and TRBJ2-2, with 9 bases aligning to TRBD1. The ends lost 6 bases at V and 6 bases at J; junction bases unmatched: 8. The CDR3 has 15 residues. The germline V gene has CDR1 SNHLY and CDR2 FYNNEI. The CDR3 loop reads CASRAQGAIAGELFF. Partial CDR3 DNA: TGTGCCAGCAGGGCACAGGGGGCTATTGCCGGGGAG.

Regarding this clone: The CDR3 end is not reached by the read, which stops 3 residues before it; the germline J gene fills it in. Within the sample, other DNA sequences also encode this same CDR3. The rearrangement uses TRBV18 and TRBJ1-1; 7 nucleotides match TRBD1. Germline V lookup: CDR1 KGHSH, CDR2 LQKENI. This CDR3 is 13 amino acids long. The covered CDR3 bases are TGTGCCAGCTCACCCGGGACAGTGGAGACC. It specifies CASSPGTVET. The full CDR3 sequence reads CASSPGTVETAFF.

A remark on this clone: Read data end 3 residues before the CDR3 end; the end is taken from the germline J gene. The rearrangement uses TRBV20-1 and TRBJ2-5; TRBD2 is a possible D gene (6 bases). The CDR3 spans 13 residues. Looked up from germline, CDR1 is DFQATT and CDR2 is SNEGSKA (reference sequence). The V end lost 8 bases, the J end lost 7 bases, and 20 bases lay between the germline ends. CDR3 region: CSSTRGLTGTQYF. The sequenced part of the CDR3 DNA is TGCAGTTCGACGAGGGGACTCACGGGGACC.

Details on this clone: The sequenced fragment ends 3 residues before the CDR3 boundary, so the rest is inferred from the germline J gene. The rearrangement uses TRBV20-1 and TRBJ1-1; 8 nucleotides agree with TRBD1. V trimming: 0 bases; J trimming: 1 base; junction bases outside the gene matches: 7. CDR1 and CDR2 (germline): DFQATT, SNEGSKA (reference sequence). The CDR3 has 16 residues. Incomplete CDR3 DNA: TGCAGTGCTAGAGACGACAGGGGAGCAAAGAACACTGAA. Amino acids: CSARDDRGAKNTE. The whole CDR3 sequence reads CSARDDRGAKNTEAFF.

A remark on this clone: Compared with germline, one end of the junction differs, possibly owing to a read error. The read gets to within 3 residues of the CDR3 end, and the germline J gene fills in the rest. The chain employs TRBV23-1 and TRBJ2-3, with TRBD2 matching over 8 bases. TRBV23-1 is placed among ORFs of uncertain function. The CDR3 spans 17 residues. CDR3 loop: CTSSHGTRNIRQETQYF. The sequenced CDR3 bases are TGCACCAGCAGTCACGGGACTAGAAATATTCGGCAAGAGACG.

This clone counts as medium-sized by frequency. The read ends 3 residues shy of where the CDR3 ends; the end is completed using the germline J gene. The chain combines TRBV7-3 with TRBJ2-3; 7 nucleotides agree with TRBD2. CDR1 SGHTA and CDR2 FQGTGA come from the germline V gene. The CDR3 loop spans 15 amino acids. V trimming: 4 bases; J trimming: 2 bases; junction bases outside the gene matches: 6. The CDR3 is CASSSSGGLTDTQYF. The covered CDR3 bases are TGTGCCAGCAGCTCATCGGGGGGACTCACAGATACG.

To note about this clone: Coverage ceases 3 residues before the CDR3 finishes, and the germline J gene fills in the end. The chain uses TRBV12-3 or TRBV12-4 and TRBJ2-3; D unresolved. This CDR3 region has 14 residues. With 6 bases removed from V and 0 bases from J, the gap between germline ends came to 10 bases. Partial CDR3 DNA: TGTGCCAGCAGCCTCGTAGGGAGCACAGATACG. The encoded protein is CASSLVGSTDT. The complete CDR3 protein is CASSLVGSTDTQYF.

Regarding this clone: The read is 3 residues too short to cover the CDR3 end, so that end is filled in from the germline J gene. The rearrangement joins TRBV7-3 to TRBJ1-1; possible D gene TRBD1, 5 bases. The CDR3 sequence is 14 residues long. Looked up from germline, CDR1 is SGHTA and CDR2 is FQGTGA. V was pared by 5 bases and J by 4 bases, with 14 bases between. Partial CDR3 DNA: TGTGCCAGCAGCCCCCGGACGGGGGGCACTGAA. Translating gives CASSPRTGGTE. The entire CDR3 sequence reads CASSPRTGGTEAFF.

This clone registers medium-sized (0.01 to 0.1%) by frequency. The CDR3 end is not reached by the read, which stops 3 residues before it; the germline J gene fills it in. The J gene is TRBJ2-5, the V gene TRBV18, with TRBD1 as a possible D gene (5 bases). Germline V gene data show CDR1 as KGHSH and CDR2 as LQKENI. V lost 2 bases and J lost 2, with 9 bases in between. This CDR3 has 14 amino acids. This CDR3 is CASSPGAQQETQYF. Incomplete CDR3 DNA: TGTGCCAGCTCACCAGGGGCACAGCAAGAGACC.

To note about this clone: The read ends 3 residues shy of where the CDR3 ends; the end is completed using the germline J gene. V and J are TRBV6-2 or TRBV6-3 and TRBJ2-5, with D unclear. This CDR3 has 13 amino acids. The germline V and J ends were trimmed by 2 bases and 5 bases, with 9 bases remaining between them. Germline V CDR1 and CDR2: MNHEY, SVGEGT. CDR3 in amino acids: CASSYGRSETQYF. CDR3 DNA, as far as it was read: TGTGCCAGCAGTTACGGGCGTTCTGAGACC.

Worth noting for this clone: At one boundary the junction diverges from the germline segment, which might be a read error. The read ends 3 residues shy of where the CDR3 ends; the end is completed using the germline J gene. The same CDR3 arises from other DNA sequences in this sample as well. The chain carries TRBV7-8 and TRBJ1-2; TRBD1 aligns across 7 bases. Germline assignment: CDR1 SGHVS and CDR2 FQNEAQ. The CDR3 is made up of 16 amino acids. CDR3 sequence: CASSLGRGQSNYGYTF. The part of the CDR3 DNA that was read is TGTGCCAGCAGCTTAGGGAGGGGGCAGTCTAACTATGGA.

The CDR3 loop is CASSSRTSNNDYTF. Partial CDR3 DNA: TGTGCCAGCAGCTCCCGGACTAGCAACAATGAC. The V gene is TRBV7-9, the J gene TRBJ1-2, with unresolved D. The read ends 3 residues shy of where the CDR3 ends; the end is completed using the germline J gene. CDR3 size: 14 residues. Germline CDR1 SEHNR, CDR2 FQNEAQ (reference sequence).

Worth noting for this clone: Coverage ceases 3 residues before the CDR3 finishes, and the germline J gene fills in the end. V gene TRBV19 combines with J gene TRBJ2-4; 7 positions agree with TRBD1. The CDR3 totals 13 residues. Germline CDR1 reads LNHDA; CDR2 reads SQIVND (reference sequence). CDR3 protein: CASTPDRLAGQYF. The sequenced CDR3 bases are TGTGCCAGTACCCCGGACAGGCTAGCTGGT. Together with reference TRBV19 and TRBJ2-4, the CDR3 gives the full variable domain: DGGITQSPKYLFRKEGQNVTLSCEQNLNHDAMYWYRQDPGQGLRLIYYSQIVNDFQKGDIAEGYSVSREKKESFPLTVTSAQKNPTAFYLCASTPDRLAGQYFGAGTRLSVL.

A note on this clone: The CDR3 end falls 3 residues outside the read, so it is completed with the germline J gene. The chain employs TRBV11-3 and TRBJ2-1, with 8 bases that match TRBD1. V dropped 8 bases and J dropped 0; count of bases not matched to a gene: 0. The CDR3 loop spans 13 amino acids. In germline, CDR1 is SGHNT, CDR2 YENEEA. The CDR3 sequence: CASGQGSYNEQFF. CDR3 bases read: TGTGCCAGCGGACAGGGCTCCTACAATGAG.

Of note for this clone: The read terminates 3 residues before the CDR3 end, so the remaining end is supplied by the germline J gene. The chain uses TRBV18 and TRBJ1-1; D is perhaps TRBD1 (6 bases). CDR1 and CDR2 (germline): KGHSH, LQKENI. The CDR3 runs to 15 residues. CDR3 residues: CASSPMGGGPDTAFF. CDR3 DNA (partial): TGTGCCAGCTCACCCATGGGCGGGGGGCCAGATACG.

Notes on this clone: The observed sequence ends 3 residues before the CDR3 terminus, with the missing tail filled in from the germline J gene. The V call is TRBV28, the J call TRBJ2-1, with 7 bases matching TRBD2. Trimming removed 4 bases from V and 7 bases from J; junction bases left unmatched: 10. CDR1 is MDHEN and CDR2 is SYDVKM in the germline V gene. The CDR3 extends over 15 amino acids. The covered CDR3 bases are TGTGCCAGCAGTTCGGACGGGGGAGGGGCGAATGAG. This gives the protein CASSSDGGGANE. In full, the CDR3 is CASSSDGGGANEQFF.

Turning to this clone: The read finishes 3 residues shy of the CDR3 end, and the germline J gene is used to complete it. The chain couples TRBV7-2 to TRBJ2-7; 10 nucleotides match TRBD1. The CDR3 is made up of 13 amino acids. Trimming removed 4 bases from V and 5 bases from J; junction bases left unmatched: 2. Germline V lookup: CDR1 SGHTA, CDR2 FQGNSA. The sequenced part of the CDR3 DNA is TGTGCCAGCAGCTCGACAGGGGGCAACGAG. Amino acid sequence: CASSSTGGNE. The whole CDR3 protein is CASSSTGGNEQYF.